One and the same sample provided the 18 T cell receptor beta chains below, sequenced in a study of regulatory T cells in long-lasting Graves disease. iRepertoire HTBI primers and Arm-PCR of CDR3 regions built TCR beta libraries. MiXCR, run by TCRdb on the multiplex PCR reads, gives a single entry per CDR3 protein. The sample yields approximately 440,000 distinct CDR3 sequences, about a quarter seen once. The time point denotes: persistent/refractory GD, antithyroid drugs over 5 years with positive TRAb. There was RNA extracted from PBMCs, and the TCR library was made from it. The sequenced sample was peripheral blood mononuclear cells (PBMCs), obtained when the disease was refractory, from a patient treated with antithyroid drugs. All receptors come from a female donor with Graves disease.

This chain links TRBV11-2 with TRBJ2-7; the D is unclear. V was trimmed by 5 bases and J by 3 bases, leaving 11 bases between them. The CDR3 totals 13 residues. Germline values: CDR1 SGHAT, CDR2 FQNNGV. CDR3 residues: CASSPQAGYEQYF. Here the CDR3 DNA reads TGTGCCAGCAGCCCCCAAGCCGGCTACGAGCAGTACTTC.

This clonotype occurred once. It may be a read error: a sequence one base away is much more abundant. The CDR3 here is CASRSTGVNTEAFF. In DNA form, the CDR3 reads TGTGCCAGCAGGTCGACAGGGGTGAACACTGAAGCTTTCTTT. J is TRBJ1-1 and V is TRBV7-2; 8 positions match TRBD1. The V and J ends lost 6 bases and 0 bases, in that order; junction bases with no gene match: 3. This CDR3 is 14 amino acids long. Germline V gene sequence: CDR1 SGHTA, CDR2 FQGNSA.

The rearrangement uses TRBV28 and TRBJ2-5; 12 bases are shared with TRBD2. Germline CDR1 reads MDHEN; CDR2 reads SYDVKM. V was clipped by 10 bases and J by 4 bases; unmatched bases: 13. CDR3 length: 16 residues. CDR3 DNA sequence: TGTGCCACCACCACAATGACTAGCGGGAGCGGAGAGACCCAGTACTTC. This gives the protein CATTTMTSGSGETQYF.

The chain's CDR3 is CSVGNPTNYGYTF. DNA of the CDR3: TGCAGCGTAGGGAATCCCACTAACTATGGCTACACCTTC. The V and J genes are TRBV29-1 and TRBJ1-2; D unresolved. CDR3 length: 13 amino acids. Per germline, CDR1 SQVTM and CDR2 ANQGSEA. With 6 bases removed from V and 0 bases from J, the gap between germline ends came to 11 bases.

V is TRBV5-1 and J is TRBJ2-5; 9 bases align to TRBD1. J gave up 5 bases and V 0 bases, and 8 bases lay outside the gene matches. Germline CDR1 reads SGHRS; CDR2 reads YFSETQ. This CDR3 is built from 16 residues. The CDR3 bases are TGCGCCAGCAGCTTGGGAGTCGGGACAGGGACGGAGACCCAGTACTTC. It encodes CASSLGVGTGTETQYF.

This clonotype was seen a few times. V usage is TRBV7-9 and J usage is TRBJ1-5; 8 bases match TRBD1. CDR1 is SEHNR, CDR2 FQNEAQ, per germline (reference sequence). This CDR3 region has 19 residues. With 5 bases clipped from V and 0 bases from J, the junction kept 15 bases outside the gene matches. DNA for the CDR3: TGTGCCAGCAGCCCGAGCGGGACAGGTCTAGAGTATAGCAATCAGCCCCAGCATTTT. Translated, it gives CASSPSGTGLEYSNQPQHF.

This clonotype turned up a few times. The rearrangement uses TRBV28 and TRBJ2-7; 9 bases are shared with TRBD1. Unmatched junction bases numbered 19, after V lost 5 bases and J lost 5 bases. The V gene's germline CDR1 is MDHEN and CDR2 SYDVKM. This CDR3 contains 18 residues. The CDR3: CASSVGQGRIAGVDEQYF. The CDR3 DNA sequence: TGTGCCAGCAGTGTAGGACAGGGGAGGATCGCGGGAGTGGACGAGCAGTACTTC.

This clonotype was counted only a few times. V usage is TRBV19 and J usage is TRBJ2-1, with TRBD2 matching over 11 bases. The V gene's germline CDR1 is LNHDA and CDR2 SQIVND (reference sequence). Trimming cost V 6 bases and J 4 bases; bases outside gene matches: 5. The CDR3 covers 15 residues. CDR3 nucleotides: TGTGCCAGTAGGGATAGACTAGCGGGATACAATGAGCAGTTCTTC. Its protein product is CASRDRLAGYNEQFF.

This chain uses TRBV9 with TRBJ2-2; TRBD2 agrees at 8 bases. The germline V gene has CDR1 SGDLS and CDR2 YYNGEE. The CDR3 length is 16 residues. With 1 base clipped from V and 4 bases from J, the junction kept 6 bases outside the gene matches. This chain's CDR3 is CASSVSTGGPTGELFF. The CDR3 coding sequence is TGTGCCAGCAGCGTATCGACGGGAGGGCCCACCGGGGAGCTGTTTTTT.

J is TRBJ1-5 and V is TRBV19, with a weak D call TRBD1 (6 bases). V lost 7 bases and J 6 bases, leaving 10 bases between the germline ends. CDR3 length equals 12 residues. Germline V lookup: CDR1 LNHDA, CDR2 SQIVND (reference sequence). CDR3: CASTRGSQPQHF. The CDR3 nucleotides read TGTGCCAGTACCAGGGGCAGTCAGCCCCAGCATTTT. Looking up the rest from reference TRBV19 and TRBJ1-5 gives the full variable domain: DGGITQSPKYLFRKEGQNVTLSCEQNLNHDAMYWYRQDPGQGLRLIYYSQIVNDFQKGDIAEGYSVSREKKESFPLTVTSAQKNPTAFYLCASTRGSQPQHFGDGTRLSIL.

This clonotype was observed at least ten times. V is TRBV3-1 and J is TRBJ2-7; no clear D. The CDR3 runs 12 residues. CDR1 is LGHDT, CDR2 YNNKEL, per germline (reference sequence). The V gene lost 1 base and the J gene lost 4 bases, with 5 bases spanning the gap. CDR3 bases: TGTGCCAGCAGCCAAGTTCAATACGAGCAGTACTTC. Encoded protein: CASSQVQYEQYF.

This clonotype was observed a handful of times. The genes are TRBV29-1 and TRBJ1-1; TRBD1 might be the D (6 bases). V lost 6 bases to trimming and J lost 5 bases, with 16 bases between them. The V gene's germline CDR1 is SQVTM and CDR2 ANQGSEA. The CDR3 has 13 residues. CDR3: CSVSTGPGTEAFF. CDR3 bases: TGCAGCGTCTCGACAGGCCCGGGAACTGAAGCTTTCTTT. Together with reference TRBV29-1 and TRBJ1-1, the CDR3 gives the full variable domain: SAVISQKPSRDICQRGTSLTIQCQVDSQVTMMFWYRQQPGQSLTLIATANQGSEATYESGFVIDKFPISRPNLTFSTLTVSNMSPEDSSIYLCSVSTGPGTEAFFGQGTRLTVV.

This sequence joins TRBV27 and TRBJ1-1; TRBD1 matches at 8 bases. V gave up 5 bases and J gave up 0 bases; unmatched junction bases: 8. The CDR3 covers 16 residues. CDR1 and CDR2 from the germline V gene are MNHEY and SMNVEV (reference sequence). CDR3 sequence (DNA): TGTGCCAGCAGTACACCTAGCAGGGGGCTGAACACTGAAGCTTTCTTT. Amino acids: CASSTPSRGLNTEAFF.

The chain links TRBV29-1 to TRBJ1-1; D is unclear. Germline CDR1 SQVTM, CDR2 ANQGSEA. V lost 0 bases and J lost 10, with 12 bases in between. The CDR3 sequence is 12 residues long. CDR3 bases: TGCAGCGTTGAAGACCTAACGGTGGTAGCTTTCTTT. Protein product: CSVEDLTVVAFF.

CDR3 sequence: CASRRTGNSYGYTF. For the CDR3, the DNA is TGTGCCAGCAGGCGGACAGGGAATTCCTATGGCTACACCTTC. The chain carries TRBV28 and TRBJ1-2; 8 bases are shared with TRBD1. The CDR3 loop spans 14 amino acids. V lost 6 bases and J lost 4; bases outside the gene matches: 7. Germline lookup yields CDR1 MDHEN and CDR2 SYDVKM.

CDR3 sequence: CASSESVYGRGAGTGELFF. CDR3 nucleotides: TGTGCCAGCAGCGAGAGTGTGTACGGGAGGGGCGCGGGCACCGGGGAGCTGTTTTTT. The chain links TRBV9 to TRBJ2-2; TRBD2 matches at 8 bases. The V segment lost 3 bases and the J segment 4 bases; nucleotides outside the gene matches: 17. The CDR3 is 19 residues long. The germline gives CDR1 SGDLS, CDR2 YYNGEE.

This clonotype was detected many times. The chain joins TRBV11-2 to TRBJ1-6; D remains ambiguous. Trimming removed 0 bases at V and 10 bases at J, with 10 bases between. The CDR3 consists of 14 residues. Germline values: CDR1 SGHAT, CDR2 FQNNGV. The CDR3 DNA follows: TGTGCCAGCAGCTTAGATCTTTCCGACTCACCCCTCCACTTT. This codes for CASSLDLSDSPLHF.

In the case of this clonotype: This could be a read error, since a much larger clone is one nucleotide away. This CDR3 is missing its conserved last phenylalanine or tryptophan, likely due to a read error. The chain is built from TRBV15 and TRBJ1-1, with D uncertain. Trimming pared 4 bases from V and 4 bases from J, leaving 13 bases between. From germline, CDR1 is LNHNV and CDR2 YYDKDF (reference sequence). The CDR3 contains 14 residues. CDR3 residues: CATSTDAASTEAFL. CDR3 bases: TGTGCCACCAGCACGGACGCAGCGAGCACTGAAGCTTTCCTT.